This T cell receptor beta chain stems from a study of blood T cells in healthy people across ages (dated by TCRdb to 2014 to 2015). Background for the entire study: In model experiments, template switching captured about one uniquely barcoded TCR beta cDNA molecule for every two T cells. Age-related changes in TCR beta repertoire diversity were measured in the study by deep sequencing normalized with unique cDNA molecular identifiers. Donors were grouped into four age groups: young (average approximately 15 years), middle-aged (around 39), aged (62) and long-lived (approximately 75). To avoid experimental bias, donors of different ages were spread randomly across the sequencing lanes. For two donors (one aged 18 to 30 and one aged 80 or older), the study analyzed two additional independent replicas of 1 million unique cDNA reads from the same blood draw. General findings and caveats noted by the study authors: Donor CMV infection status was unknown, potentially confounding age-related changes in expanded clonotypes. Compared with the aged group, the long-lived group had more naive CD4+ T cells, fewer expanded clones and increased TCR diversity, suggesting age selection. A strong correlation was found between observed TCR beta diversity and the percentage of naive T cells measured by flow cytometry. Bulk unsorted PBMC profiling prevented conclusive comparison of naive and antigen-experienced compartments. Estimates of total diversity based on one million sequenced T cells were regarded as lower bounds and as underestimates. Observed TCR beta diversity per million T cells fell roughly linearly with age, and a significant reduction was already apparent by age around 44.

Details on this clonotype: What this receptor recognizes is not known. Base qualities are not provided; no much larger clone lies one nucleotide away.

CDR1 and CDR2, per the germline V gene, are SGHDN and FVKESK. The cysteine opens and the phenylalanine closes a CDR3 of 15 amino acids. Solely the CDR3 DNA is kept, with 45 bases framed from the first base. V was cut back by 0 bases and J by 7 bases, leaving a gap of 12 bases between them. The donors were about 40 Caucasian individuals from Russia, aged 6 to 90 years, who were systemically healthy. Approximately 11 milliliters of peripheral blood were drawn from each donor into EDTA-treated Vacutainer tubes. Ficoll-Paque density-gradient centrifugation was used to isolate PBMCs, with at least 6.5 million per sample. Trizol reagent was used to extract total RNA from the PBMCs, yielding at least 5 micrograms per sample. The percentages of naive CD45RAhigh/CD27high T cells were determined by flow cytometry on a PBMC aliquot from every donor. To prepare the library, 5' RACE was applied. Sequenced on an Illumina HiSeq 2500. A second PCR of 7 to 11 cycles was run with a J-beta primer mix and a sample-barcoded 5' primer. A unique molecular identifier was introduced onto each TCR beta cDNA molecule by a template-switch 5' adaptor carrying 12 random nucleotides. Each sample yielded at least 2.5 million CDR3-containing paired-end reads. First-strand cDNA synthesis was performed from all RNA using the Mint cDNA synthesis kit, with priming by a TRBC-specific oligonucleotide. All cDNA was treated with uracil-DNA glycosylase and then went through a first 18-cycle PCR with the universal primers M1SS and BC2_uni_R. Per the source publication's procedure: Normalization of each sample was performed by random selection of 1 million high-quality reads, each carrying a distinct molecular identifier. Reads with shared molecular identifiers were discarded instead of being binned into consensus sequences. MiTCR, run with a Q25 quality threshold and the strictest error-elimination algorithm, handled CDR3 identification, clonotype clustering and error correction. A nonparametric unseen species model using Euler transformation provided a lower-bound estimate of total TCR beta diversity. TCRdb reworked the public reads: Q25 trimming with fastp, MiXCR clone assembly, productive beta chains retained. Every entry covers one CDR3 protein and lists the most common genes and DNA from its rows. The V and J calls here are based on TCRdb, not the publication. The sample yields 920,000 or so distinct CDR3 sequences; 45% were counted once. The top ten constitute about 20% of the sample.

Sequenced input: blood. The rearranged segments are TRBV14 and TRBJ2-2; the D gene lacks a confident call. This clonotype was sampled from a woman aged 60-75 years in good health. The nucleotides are TGTGCCAGCAGCCAAGACACCCACAGCCGCGGGGAGCTGTTTTTT. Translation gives CASSQDTHSRGELFF.